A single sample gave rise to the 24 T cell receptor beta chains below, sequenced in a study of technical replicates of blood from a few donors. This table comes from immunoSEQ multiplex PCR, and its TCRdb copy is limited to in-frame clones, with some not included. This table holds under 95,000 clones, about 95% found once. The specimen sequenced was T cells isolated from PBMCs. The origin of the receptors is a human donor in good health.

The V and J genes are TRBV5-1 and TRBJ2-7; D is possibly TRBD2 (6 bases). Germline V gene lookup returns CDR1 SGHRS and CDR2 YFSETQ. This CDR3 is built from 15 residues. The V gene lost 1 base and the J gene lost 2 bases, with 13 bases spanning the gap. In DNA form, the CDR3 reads TGCGCCAGCAGCTTGTTACGGGACTCTACCTACGAGCAGTACTTC. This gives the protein CASSLLRDSTYEQYF.

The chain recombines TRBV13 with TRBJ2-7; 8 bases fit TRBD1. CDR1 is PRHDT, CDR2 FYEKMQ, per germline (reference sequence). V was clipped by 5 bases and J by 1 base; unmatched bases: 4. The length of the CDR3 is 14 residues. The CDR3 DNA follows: TGTGCCAGCAGCCCCTGGACAGGGTCCTACGAGCAGTACTTC. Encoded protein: CASSPWTGSYEQYF.

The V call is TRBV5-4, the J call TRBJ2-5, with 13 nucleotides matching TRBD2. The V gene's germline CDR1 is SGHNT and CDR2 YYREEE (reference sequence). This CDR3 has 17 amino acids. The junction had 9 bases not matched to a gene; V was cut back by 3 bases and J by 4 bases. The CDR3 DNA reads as TGTGCCAGCAGCTCGATACTAGCGGGAGGGCCGCGAGAGACCCAGTACTTC. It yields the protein CASSSILAGGPRETQYF. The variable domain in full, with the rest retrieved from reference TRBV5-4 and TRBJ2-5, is ETGVTQSPTHLIKTRGQQVTLRCSSQSGHNTVSWYQQALGQGPQFIFQYYREEENGRGNFPPRFSGLQFPNYSSELNVNALELDDSALYLCASSSILAGGPRETQYFGPGTRLLVL.

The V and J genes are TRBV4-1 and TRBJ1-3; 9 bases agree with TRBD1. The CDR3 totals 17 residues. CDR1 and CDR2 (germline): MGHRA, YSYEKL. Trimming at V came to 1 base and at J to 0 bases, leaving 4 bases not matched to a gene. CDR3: CASSQAGTGTSGNTIYF. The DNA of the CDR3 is TGCGCCAGCAGCCAAGCAGGGACAGGGACCTCTGGAAACACCATATATTTT.

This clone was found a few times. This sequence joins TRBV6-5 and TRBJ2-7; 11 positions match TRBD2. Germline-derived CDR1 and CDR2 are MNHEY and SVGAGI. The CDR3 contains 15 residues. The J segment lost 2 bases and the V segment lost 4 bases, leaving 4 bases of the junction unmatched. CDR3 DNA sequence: TGTGCCAGCAGTTTACTAGCGGGAGAAGCCTACGAGCAGTACTTC. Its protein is CASSLLAGEAYEQYF.

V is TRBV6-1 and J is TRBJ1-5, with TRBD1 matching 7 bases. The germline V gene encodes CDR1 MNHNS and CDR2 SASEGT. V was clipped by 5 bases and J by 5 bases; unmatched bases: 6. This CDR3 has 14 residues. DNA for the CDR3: TGTGCCAGCAGTTTCGACAGGGTGGATCAGCCCCAGCATTTT. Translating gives CASSFDRVDQPQHF.

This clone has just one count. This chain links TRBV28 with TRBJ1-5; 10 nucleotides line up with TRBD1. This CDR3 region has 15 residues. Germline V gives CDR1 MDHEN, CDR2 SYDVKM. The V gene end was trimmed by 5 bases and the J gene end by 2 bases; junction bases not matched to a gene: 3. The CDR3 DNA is TGTGCCAGCAGTCAGGACAGGGGGGGCAATCAGCCCCAGCATTTT. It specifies CASSQDRGGNQPQHF. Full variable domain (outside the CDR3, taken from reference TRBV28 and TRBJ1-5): DVKVTQSSRYLVKRTGEKVFLECVQDMDHENMFWYRQDPGLGLRLIYFSYDVKMKEKGDIPEGYSVSREKKERFSLILESASTNQTSMYLCASSQDRGGNQPQHFGDGTRLSIL.

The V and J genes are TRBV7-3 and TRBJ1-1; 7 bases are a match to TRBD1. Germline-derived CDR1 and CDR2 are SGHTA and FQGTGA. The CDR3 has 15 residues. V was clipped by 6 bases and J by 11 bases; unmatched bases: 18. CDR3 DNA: TGTGCCAGCAGTACCGAGGGGGCTGAAGTGGGTGGGGCTTTCTTT. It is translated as CASSTEGAEVGGAFF.

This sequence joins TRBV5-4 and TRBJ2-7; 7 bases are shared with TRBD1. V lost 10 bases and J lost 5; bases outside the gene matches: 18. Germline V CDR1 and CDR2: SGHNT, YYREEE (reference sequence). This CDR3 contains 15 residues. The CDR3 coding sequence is TGTGCCCTCTCAGGCCCCACAGGGGATCACGACGAGCAGTACTTC. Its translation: CALSGPTGDHDEQYF.

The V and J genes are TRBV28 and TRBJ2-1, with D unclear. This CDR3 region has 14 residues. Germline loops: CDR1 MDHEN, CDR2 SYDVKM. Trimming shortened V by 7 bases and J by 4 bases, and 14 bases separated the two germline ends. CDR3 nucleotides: TGTGCCAGCACCACCATTCCAGGTTACAATGAGCAGTTCTTC. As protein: CASTTIPGYNEQFF.

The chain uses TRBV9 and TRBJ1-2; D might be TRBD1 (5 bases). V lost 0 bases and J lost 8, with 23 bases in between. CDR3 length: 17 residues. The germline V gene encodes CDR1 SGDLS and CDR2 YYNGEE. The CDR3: CASSVGQQRTSSTGYTF. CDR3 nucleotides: TGTGCCAGCAGCGTAGGACAGCAAAGGACCTCTTCCACGGGCTACACCTTC.

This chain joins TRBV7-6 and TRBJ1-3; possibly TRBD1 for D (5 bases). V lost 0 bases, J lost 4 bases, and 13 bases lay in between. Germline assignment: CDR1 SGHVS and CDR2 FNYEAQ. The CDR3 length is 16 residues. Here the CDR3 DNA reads TGTGCCAGCAGCTTAGCTCTTCAGGGCTCCGGAAACACCATATATTTT. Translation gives CASSLALQGSGNTIYF.

The CDR3 DNA is TGTGCCAGCAGTCGACAGTATGGCTACACCTTC. Translating gives CASSRQYGYTF. The rearrangement links TRBV28 to TRBJ1-2; tentative D call: TRBD1 (5 bases). Looked up from germline, CDR1 is MDHEN and CDR2 is SYDVKM. This CDR3 is 11 amino acids long. Trimming cost V 5 bases and J 5 bases, with 6 bases left between them.

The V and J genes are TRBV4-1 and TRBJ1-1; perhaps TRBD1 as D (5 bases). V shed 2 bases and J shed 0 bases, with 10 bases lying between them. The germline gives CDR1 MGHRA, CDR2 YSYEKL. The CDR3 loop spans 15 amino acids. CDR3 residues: CASSQPTVMNTEAFF. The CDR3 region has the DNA TGCGCCAGCAGCCAACCGACAGTAATGAACACTGAAGCTTTCTTT.

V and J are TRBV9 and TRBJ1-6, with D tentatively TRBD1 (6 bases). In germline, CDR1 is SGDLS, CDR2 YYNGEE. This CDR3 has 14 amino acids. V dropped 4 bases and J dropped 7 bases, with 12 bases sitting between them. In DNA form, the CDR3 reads TGTGCCAGCAGCTTCCGACAGGAGAATTCACCCCTCCACTTT. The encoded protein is CASSFRQENSPLHF.

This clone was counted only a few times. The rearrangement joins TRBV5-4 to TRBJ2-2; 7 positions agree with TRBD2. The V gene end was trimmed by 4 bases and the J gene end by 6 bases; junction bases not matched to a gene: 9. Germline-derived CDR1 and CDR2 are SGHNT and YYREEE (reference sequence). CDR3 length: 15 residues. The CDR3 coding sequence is TGTGCCAGCAGCCCCCCAGGACTAGACGCCGGGGAGCTGTTTTTT. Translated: CASSPPGLDAGELFF.

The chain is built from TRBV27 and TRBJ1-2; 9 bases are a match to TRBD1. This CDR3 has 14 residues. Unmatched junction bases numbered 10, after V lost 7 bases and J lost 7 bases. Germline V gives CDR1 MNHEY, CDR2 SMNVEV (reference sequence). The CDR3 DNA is TGTGCCAGCACCCCCCGGGACAGGGCGACTGGCTACACCTTC. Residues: CASTPRDRATGYTF.

CDR3 DNA: TGTGCCTGGAGTTACGACAGGGGATCTCAGCCCCAGCATTTT. Its translation: CAWSYDRGSQPQHF. The chain couples TRBV30 to TRBJ1-5, with 8 bases matching TRBD1. Trimming cost V 2 bases and J 6 bases; bases outside gene matches: 6. This CDR3 is built from 14 residues. CDR1 GTSNPN and CDR2 SVGIG come from the germline V gene (reference sequence).

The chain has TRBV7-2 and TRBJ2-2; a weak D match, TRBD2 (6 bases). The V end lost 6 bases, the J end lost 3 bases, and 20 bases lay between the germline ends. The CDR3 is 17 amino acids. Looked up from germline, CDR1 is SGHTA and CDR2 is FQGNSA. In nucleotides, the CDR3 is TGTGCCAGCAGTAAAAGAGGGACGGGAGACTACACCGGGGAGCTGTTTTTT. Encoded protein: CASSKRGTGDYTGELFF.

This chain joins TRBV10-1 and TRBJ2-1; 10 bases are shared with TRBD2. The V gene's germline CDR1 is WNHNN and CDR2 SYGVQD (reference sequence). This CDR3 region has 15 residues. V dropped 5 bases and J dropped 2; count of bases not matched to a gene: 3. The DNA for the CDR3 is TGCGCCAGCAGTTTAGCGGGGGGAACCTACAATGAGCAGTTCTTC. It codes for CASSLAGGTYNEQFF.

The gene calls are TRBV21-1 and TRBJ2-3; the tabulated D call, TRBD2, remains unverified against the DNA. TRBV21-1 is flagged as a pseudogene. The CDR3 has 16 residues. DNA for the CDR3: TGTGCCAGCAGCCCCCTGGACACGGAGGGTCCAGATACGCAGTATTTT. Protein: CASSPLDTEGPDTQYF.

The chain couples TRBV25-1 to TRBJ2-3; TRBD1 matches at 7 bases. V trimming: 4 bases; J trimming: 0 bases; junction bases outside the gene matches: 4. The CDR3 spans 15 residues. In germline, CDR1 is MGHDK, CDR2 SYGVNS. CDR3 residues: CASSGGTVSTDTQYF. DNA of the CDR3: TGTGCCAGCAGTGGGGGGACAGTTAGCACAGATACGCAGTATTTT.

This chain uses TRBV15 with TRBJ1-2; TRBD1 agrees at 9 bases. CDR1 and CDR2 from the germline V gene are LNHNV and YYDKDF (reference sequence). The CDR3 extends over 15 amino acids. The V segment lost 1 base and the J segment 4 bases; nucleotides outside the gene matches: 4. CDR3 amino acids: CATSRGTGGPYGYTF. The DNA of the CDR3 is TGTGCCACCAGCAGAGGTACAGGGGGCCCCTATGGCTACACCTTC.

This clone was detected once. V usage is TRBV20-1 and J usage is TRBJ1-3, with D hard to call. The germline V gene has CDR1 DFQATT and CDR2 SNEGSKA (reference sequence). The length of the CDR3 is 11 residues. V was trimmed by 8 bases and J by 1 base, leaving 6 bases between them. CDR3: CSILSGNTIYF. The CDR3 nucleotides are TGCAGTATACTTTCTGGAAACACCATATATTTT.